Below, 24 T cell receptor beta chains from the same sample are listed, as sequenced in a study of T cells in Graves' hyperthyroidism and ophthalmopathy (dated 2019 in TCRdb). The method behind the library was multiplex PCR. The run used an Illumina HiSeq 2000. Amplification of TCR beta CDR3 regions was carried out from RNA transcripts. The TCR CDR3 was subjected to a first round of RT-PCR using the HTBI primer set and the Qiagen OneStep RT-PCR kit. TCRdb reran the public reads through fastp at Q25 and MiXCR, keeping productive beta chains. When rows share a CDR3 protein, they turn into one entry using the most common DNA and genes. This sample has 350,000 or so distinct CDR3 sequences in its table, and roughly 20% of those were observed once. The ten largest clones capture around 15% of the sample. Source material: blood. The receptors derive from a middle-aged woman with Graves' ophthalmopathy.

The chain employs TRBV6-2 or TRBV6-3 and TRBJ1-5, with TRBD1 as a possible D gene (5 bases). The ends were cut back, 6 bases at V and 0 bases at J, with 15 bases in the middle. This CDR3 is 16 amino acids long. Germline CDR1 reads MNHEY; CDR2 reads SVGEGT. The CDR3 nucleotides are TGTGCCAGCAGCGGGGGTCGGCAGTATAGCAATCAGCCCCAGCATTTT. Its translation: CASSGGRQYSNQPQHF.

The chain recombines TRBV29-1 with TRBJ1-1, with a tentative D call TRBD1 (6 bases). Trimming left V 0 bases short and J 3 bases short, with 11 bases between. In germline, CDR1 is SQVTM, CDR2 ANQGSEA. The CDR3 covers 14 residues. Written as DNA, the CDR3 is TGCAGCGTTGAAGAGGGAACAGGGTACACTGAAGCTTTCTTT. It is translated as CSVEEGTGYTEAFF.

This clonotype has at least ten counts. The chain couples TRBV10-3 to TRBJ2-5; possibly TRBD1 for D (6 bases). The CDR3 spans 13 residues. Trimming shortened V by 10 bases and J by 4 bases, and 16 bases separated the two germline ends. Germline-derived CDR1 and CDR2 are ENHRY and SYGVKD. The CDR3 sequence is CATQTGSGETQYF. For the CDR3, the DNA is TGTGCCACTCAGACAGGTTCGGGAGAGACCCAGTACTTC.

V and J are TRBV12-3 or TRBV12-4 and TRBJ2-6, with 7 positions matching TRBD1. The CDR3 has 17 residues. J gave up 2 bases and V 5 bases, and 9 bases lay outside the gene matches. The CDR3 DNA is TGTGCCAGCAGTCCGATGACAGGGCAGGCTGGGGCCAACGTCCTGACTTTC. It codes for CASSPMTGQAGANVLTF.

This clonotype was seen ten or more times. The CDR3 loop is CASTWTESSYEQYF. In nucleotides, the CDR3 is TGTGCCAGCACTTGGACTGAGAGCTCCTACGAGCAGTACTTC. The rearrangement links TRBV2 to TRBJ2-7, with TRBD2 as a possible D gene (5 bases). The CDR3 spans 14 residues. Trimming removed 7 bases at V and 0 bases at J, with 13 bases between. Germline V gives CDR1 SNHLY, CDR2 FYNNEI.

The table lists this clonotype with many counts. The V gene is TRBV27, the J gene TRBJ1-2; D remains unclear. The germline gives CDR1 MNHEY, CDR2 SMNVEV (reference sequence). V was clipped by 0 bases and J by 4 bases, with 12 bases between them. This CDR3 is built from 15 residues. This chain's CDR3 is CASSLSGPKSYGYTF. The CDR3 bases are TGTGCCAGCAGTTTATCGGGCCCGAAAAGCTATGGCTACACCTTC.

This clonotype was recorded at least ten times. The rearrangement joins TRBV6-5 to TRBJ1-1; 9 bases are a match to TRBD1. This CDR3 spans 15 amino acids. The V gene end was trimmed by 7 bases and the J gene end by 4 bases; junction bases not matched to a gene: 10. Germline loops: CDR1 MNHEY, CDR2 SVGAGI. CDR3 residues: CASNPGQGRSTEAFF. In DNA form, the CDR3 reads TGTGCCAGCAACCCGGGACAGGGTCGTAGCACTGAAGCTTTCTTT.

This clonotype was counted ten times or more. This chain connects TRBV6-5 to TRBJ1-2; D remains unclear. V shed 7 bases and J shed 4 bases, with 13 bases lying between them. Germline V gives CDR1 MNHEY, CDR2 SVGAGI. CDR3 length: 13 amino acids. CDR3 in amino acids: CASTEEETYGYTF. The CDR3 coding sequence is TGTGCCAGCACCGAGGAGGAAACCTATGGCTACACCTTC.

This clonotype was found many times. CDR3 in amino acids: CATSSQQRPIFGYTF. CDR3 bases: TGTGCCACCAGCAGCCAACAGCGGCCTATATTTGGCTACACCTTC. This chain joins TRBV15 and TRBJ1-2; no firm D call. With 3 bases removed from V and 7 bases from J, the gap between germline ends came to 18 bases. The CDR3 extends over 15 amino acids. CDR1 and CDR2 from the germline V gene are LNHNV and YYDKDF (reference sequence).

There are many counts of this clonotype. The chain is built from TRBV19 and TRBJ1-1; 7 bases match TRBD1. The CDR3 has 14 residues. The J segment lost 6 bases and the V segment lost 6 bases, leaving 10 bases of the junction unmatched. Germline values: CDR1 LNHDA, CDR2 SQIVND (reference sequence). Written as DNA, the CDR3 is TGTGCCAGTAGGACCGGGACAGTTCAGTCTGAAGCTTTCTTT. This gives the protein CASRTGTVQSEAFF.

This clonotype was seen at least ten times. The genes are TRBV6-2 or TRBV6-3 and TRBJ2-2; D remains ambiguous. Trimming cost V 4 bases and J 6 bases, with 6 bases left between them. The CDR3 covers 12 residues. CDR1 MNHEY and CDR2 SVGEGT come from the germline V gene. The CDR3 protein is CASSLVAGELFF. Written as DNA, the CDR3 is TGTGCCAGCAGTTTGGTAGCCGGGGAGCTGTTTTTT.

This clonotype was observed at least ten times. The chain links TRBV20-1 to TRBJ2-7; D might be TRBD2 (5 bases). The length of the CDR3 is 10 residues. Germline V lookup: CDR1 DFQATT, CDR2 SNEGSKA (reference sequence). V was clipped by 7 bases and J by 1 base, with 5 bases between them. The CDR3 reads CSGGSYEQYF. The CDR3 nucleotides are TGCAGTGGAGGGTCCTACGAGCAGTACTTC.

This clonotype was seen many times. J is TRBJ1-5 and V is TRBV11-2; D perhaps matches TRBD1 (6 bases). V was clipped by 5 bases and J by 4 bases, with 12 bases between them. Germline assignment: CDR1 SGHAT and CDR2 FQNNGV. The CDR3 extends over 14 amino acids. The CDR3 nucleotides are TGTGCCAGCAGCCGGGACACCCATAATCAGCCCCAGCATTTT. Its protein is CASSRDTHNQPQHF. The full variable domain, rest sourced from reference TRBV11-2 and TRBJ1-5, is EAGVAQSPRYKIIEKRQSVAFWCNPISGHATLYWYQQILGQGPKLLIQFQNNGVVDDSQLPKDRFSAERLKGVDSTLKIQPAKLEDSAVYLCASSRDTHNQPQHFGDGTRLSIL.

The table lists this clonotype with many counts. The chain is built from TRBV30 and TRBJ1-3; D remains ambiguous. V was trimmed by 2 bases and J by 2 bases, leaving 7 bases between them. The CDR3 runs 13 residues. The germline CDR1 and CDR2 sequences are GTSNPN and SVGIG (reference sequence). The chain's CDR3 is CAWSITTGNTIYF. The CDR3 DNA is TGTGCCTGGAGTATAACCACTGGAAACACCATATATTTT. Variable domain in full (rest from reference TRBV30 and TRBJ1-3): SQTIHQWPATLVQPVGSPLSLECTVEGTSNPNLYWYRQAAGRGLQLLFYSVGIGQISSEVPQNLSASRPQDRQFILSSKKLLLSDSGFYLCAWSITTGNTIYFGEGSWLTVV.

In this sample, this clonotype turned up many times. DNA of the CDR3: TGTGCCAGCAGTCCGGGGACCGACAACACCGGGGAGCTGTTTTTT. This gives the protein CASSPGTDNTGELFF. The V call is TRBV6-2 or TRBV6-3, the J call TRBJ2-2; D possibly matches TRBD1 or TRBD2 (5 bases each). Germline CDR1 and CDR2: MNHEY and SVGEGT. The CDR3 runs 15 residues. V gave up 5 bases and J gave up 2 bases, with 12 bases separating them.

The sample holds a few counts of this clonotype. A clone one base away is much larger, so this may be a read error. The chain employs TRBV11-2 and TRBJ1-3; D is ambiguous. The CDR3 has 16 residues. Germline CDR1 SGHAT, CDR2 FQNNGV. CDR3 coding DNA: TGTACCAGCAGCAGGTGGTTAACAAGCTCTGGAAACACCATATATTTT. It codes for CTSSRWLTSSGNTIYF. Based on the CDR3 plus reference TRBV11-2 and TRBJ1-3, the full variable domain is EAGVAQSPRYKIIEKRQSVAFWCNPISGHATLYWYQQILGQGPKLLIQFQNNGVVDDSQLPKDRFSAERLKGVDSTLKIQPAKLEDSAVYLCTSSRWLTSSGNTIYFGEGSWLTVV.

Details on this clonotype: Given a much more abundant clone one base away, this may be a read error. The V and J genes are TRBV10-3 and TRBJ2-5; D uncertain. CDR1 and CDR2 (germline): ENHRY, SYGVKD. The CDR3 is 12 amino acids. V shed 2 bases and J shed 4 bases, with 5 bases lying between them. The CDR3 reads CAISEPGETQYF. The CDR3 nucleotides read TGTGCCATCAGTGAGCCGGGAGAGACCCAGTACTTC.

Regarding this clonotype: This may stem from a read error, because a much larger clone lies one nucleotide away. The rearrangement joins TRBV20-1 to TRBJ2-7, with D uncertain. The CDR3 is made up of 12 amino acids. Per germline, CDR1 DFQATT and CDR2 SNEGSKA (reference sequence). V dropped 5 bases and J dropped 2 bases, with 10 bases sitting between them. CDR3 nucleotides: TGCAGTGCTGAGCTAGAGGCCTACGAGCAGTACTTC. Its protein product is CSAELEAYEQYF.

This clonotype was counted many times. This chain joins TRBV19 and TRBJ1-5; no reliable D call. Per the germline V gene, CDR1 is LNHDA and CDR2 is SQIVND (reference sequence). V gave up 7 bases and J gave up 5 bases, with 9 bases separating them. The CDR3 consists of 12 residues. CDR3 sequence (DNA): TGTGCCAGTATGGGAGGATATCAGCCCCAGCATTTT. This gives the protein CASMGGYQPQHF.

Ten or more counts support this clonotype. The chain combines TRBV6-5 with TRBJ1-2, with D hard to call. The CDR3 is made up of 15 amino acids. Germline CDR1 MNHEY, CDR2 SVGAGI. The V and J ends lost 5 bases and 4 bases respectively, with 17 bases between them. This CDR3 reads CASSPRHPYSYGYTF. CDR3 in DNA: TGTGCCAGCAGTCCACGACATCCCTACTCCTATGGCTACACCTTC.

This clonotype occurred many times. This chain links TRBV18 with TRBJ1-1; tentatively, D is TRBD1 (6 bases). V was shortened by 3 bases and J by 5 bases, with 10 bases between the two germline ends. The germline V gene encodes CDR1 KGHSH and CDR2 LQKENI. The CDR3 is 13 amino acids. CDR3 residues: CASSPAGETEAFF. For the CDR3, the DNA is TGTGCCAGCTCACCGGCAGGGGAGACTGAAGCTTTCTTT.

This clonotype has a count of ten or more. The V gene is TRBV6-2 or TRBV6-3, the J gene TRBJ2-7; D possibly uses TRBD1 or TRBD2 (6 bases each). The V end lost 2 bases, the J end lost 6 bases, and 14 bases lay between the germline ends. Germline lookup yields CDR1 MNHEY and CDR2 SVGEGT. The CDR3 runs to 14 residues. CDR3 residues: CASSYGGGKREQYF. The CDR3 DNA sequence: TGTGCCAGCAGTTACGGGGGCGGGAAACGCGAGCAGTACTTC.

This clonotype showed up just a few times. The chain joins TRBV4-1 to TRBJ1-1; a possible D gene is TRBD1 (5 bases). CDR3 length: 15 residues. Germline CDR1 is MGHRA and CDR2 is YSYEKL. V was shortened by 2 bases and J by 4 bases, with 14 bases between the two germline ends. The CDR3: CASSQQGGVGTEAFF. The CDR3 DNA follows: TGCGCCAGCAGCCAACAGGGAGGGGTTGGCACTGAAGCTTTCTTT.

The chain employs TRBV27 and TRBJ2-5; tentative D call: TRBD2 (6 bases). The ends were cut back, 0 bases at V and 7 bases at J, with 21 bases in the middle. The CDR3 is 17 residues long. Germline V gene lookup returns CDR1 MNHEY and CDR2 SMNVEV (reference sequence). CDR3 sequence reads: CASSLSFSGPERVTQYF. The CDR3 bases are TGTGCCAGCAGTTTATCGTTTAGCGGACCCGAAAGGGTGACCCAGTACTTC.